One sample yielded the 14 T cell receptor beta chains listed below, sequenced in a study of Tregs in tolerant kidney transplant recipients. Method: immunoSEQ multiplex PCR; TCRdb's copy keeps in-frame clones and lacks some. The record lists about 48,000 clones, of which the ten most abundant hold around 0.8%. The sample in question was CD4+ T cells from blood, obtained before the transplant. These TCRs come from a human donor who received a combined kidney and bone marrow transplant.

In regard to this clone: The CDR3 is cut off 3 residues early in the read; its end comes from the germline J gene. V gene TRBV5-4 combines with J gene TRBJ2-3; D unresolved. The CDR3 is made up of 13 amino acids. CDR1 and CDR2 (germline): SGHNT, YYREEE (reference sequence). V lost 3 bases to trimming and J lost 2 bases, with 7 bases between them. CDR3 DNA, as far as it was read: TGTGCCAGCAGCTCGTCTAACACAGATACG. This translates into CASSSSNTDT. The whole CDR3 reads CASSSSNTDTQYF. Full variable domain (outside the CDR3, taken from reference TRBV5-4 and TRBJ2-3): ETGVTQSPTHLIKTRGQQVTLRCSSQSGHNTVSWYQQALGQGPQFIFQYYREEENGRGNFPPRFSGLQFPNYSSELNVNALELDDSALYLCASSSSNTDTQYFGPGTRLTVL.

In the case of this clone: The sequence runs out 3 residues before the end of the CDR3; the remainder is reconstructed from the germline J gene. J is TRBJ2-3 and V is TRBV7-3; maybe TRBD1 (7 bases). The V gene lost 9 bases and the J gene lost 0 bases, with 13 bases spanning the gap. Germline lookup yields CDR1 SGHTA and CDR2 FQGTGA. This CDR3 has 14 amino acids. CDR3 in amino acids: CASARGASTDTQYF. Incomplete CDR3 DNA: TGTGCCAGTGCCAGGGGGGCTAGCACAGATACG.

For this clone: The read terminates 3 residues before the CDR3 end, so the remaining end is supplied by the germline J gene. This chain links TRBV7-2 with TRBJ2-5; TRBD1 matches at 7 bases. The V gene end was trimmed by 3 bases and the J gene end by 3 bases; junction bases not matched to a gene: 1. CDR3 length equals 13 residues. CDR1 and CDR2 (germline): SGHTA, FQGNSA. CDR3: CASSFGTEETQYF. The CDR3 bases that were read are TGTGCCAGCAGCTTTGGGACAGAAGAGACC.

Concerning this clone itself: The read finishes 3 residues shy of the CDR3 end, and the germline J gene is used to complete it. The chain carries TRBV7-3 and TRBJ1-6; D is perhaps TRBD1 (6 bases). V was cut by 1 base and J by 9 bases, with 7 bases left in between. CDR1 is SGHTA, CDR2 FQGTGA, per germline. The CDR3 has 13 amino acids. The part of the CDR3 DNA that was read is TGTGCCAGCAGCTTAATAGGGGGTTCACCC. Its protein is CASSLIGGSP. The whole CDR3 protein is CASSLIGGSPLHF.

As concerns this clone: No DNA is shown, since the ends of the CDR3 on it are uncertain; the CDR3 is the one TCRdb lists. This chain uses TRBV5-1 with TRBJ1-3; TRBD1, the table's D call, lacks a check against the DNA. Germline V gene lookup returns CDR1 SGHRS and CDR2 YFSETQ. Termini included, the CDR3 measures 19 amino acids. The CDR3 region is CASSLGPGNLLHFGNTIYF.

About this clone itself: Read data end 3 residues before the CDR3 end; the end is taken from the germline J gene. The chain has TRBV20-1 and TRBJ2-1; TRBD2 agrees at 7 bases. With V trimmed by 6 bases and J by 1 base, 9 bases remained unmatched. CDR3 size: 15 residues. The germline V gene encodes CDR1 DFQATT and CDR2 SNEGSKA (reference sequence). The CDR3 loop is CSAAPASGSYNEQFF. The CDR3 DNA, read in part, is TGCAGTGCCGCCCCGGCTAGCGGTTCCTACAATGAG.

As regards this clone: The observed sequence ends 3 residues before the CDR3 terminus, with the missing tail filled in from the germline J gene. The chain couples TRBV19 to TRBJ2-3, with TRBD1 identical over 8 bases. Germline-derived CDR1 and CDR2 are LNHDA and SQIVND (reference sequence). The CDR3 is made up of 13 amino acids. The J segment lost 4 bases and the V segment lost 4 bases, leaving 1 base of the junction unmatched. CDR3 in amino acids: CASSRTGSDTQYF. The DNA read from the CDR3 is TGTGCCAGTAGTAGGACAGGGTCAGATACG.

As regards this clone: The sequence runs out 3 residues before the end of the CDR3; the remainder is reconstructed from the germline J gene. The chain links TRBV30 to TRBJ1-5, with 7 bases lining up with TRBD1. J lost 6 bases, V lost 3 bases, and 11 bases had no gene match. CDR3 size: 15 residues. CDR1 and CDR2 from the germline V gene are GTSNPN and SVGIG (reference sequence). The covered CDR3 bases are TGTGCCTGGAGCCCGGGACAGCCATACAGTCAGCCC. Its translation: CAWSPGQPYSQP. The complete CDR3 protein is CAWSPGQPYSQPQHF.

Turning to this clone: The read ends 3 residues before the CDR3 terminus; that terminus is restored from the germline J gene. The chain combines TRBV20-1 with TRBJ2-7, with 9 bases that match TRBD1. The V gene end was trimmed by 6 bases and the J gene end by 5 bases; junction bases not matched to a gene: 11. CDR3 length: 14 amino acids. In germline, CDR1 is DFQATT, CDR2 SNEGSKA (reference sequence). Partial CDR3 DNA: TGCAGTGCGTGGTCGGGACAGGGTATTCACGAG. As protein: CSAWSGQGIHE. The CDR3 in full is CSAWSGQGIHEQYF.

The CDR3 DNA, read in part, is TGTGCCAGTAGTATAGATTGGCAGGGGGCTGAA. Translation: CASSIDWQGAE. The entire CDR3 reads CASSIDWQGAEAFF. The V gene is TRBV19, the J gene TRBJ1-1, with 7 nucleotides matching TRBD1. The DNA ends 3 residues before the CDR3 does, and the rest of the CDR3 is filled in from the germline J gene. Germline V CDR1 and CDR2: LNHDA, SQIVND (reference sequence). The V segment lost 0 bases and the J segment 6 bases; nucleotides outside the gene matches: 4. The CDR3 covers 14 residues. Full variable domain (rest looked up from reference TRBV19 and TRBJ1-1): DGGITQSPKYLFRKEGQNVTLSCEQNLNHDAMYWYRQDPGQGLRLIYYSQIVNDFQKGDIAEGYSVSREKKESFPLTVTSAQKNPTAFYLCASSIDWQGAEAFFGQGTRLTVV.

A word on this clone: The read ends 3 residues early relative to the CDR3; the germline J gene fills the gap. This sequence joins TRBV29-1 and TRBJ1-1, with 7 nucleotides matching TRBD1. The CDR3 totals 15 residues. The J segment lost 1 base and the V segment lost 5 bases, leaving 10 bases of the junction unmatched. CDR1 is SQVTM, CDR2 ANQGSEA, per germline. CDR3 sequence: CSVPPGQRGNTEAFF. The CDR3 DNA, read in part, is TGCAGCGTTCCTCCGGGACAGAGAGGGAACACTGAA.

The sequenced part of the CDR3 DNA is TGTGCCTGGAGTGGCCCCCCCCGGGACTCCTGTATGACC. It codes for CAWSGPPRDSCMT. From start to end, the CDR3 is CAWSGPPRDSCMTQYF. The V gene is TRBV30, the J gene TRBJ2-5; D is possibly TRBD2 (6 bases). The read falls 3 residues short of the CDR3 end, and the missing part is taken from the germline J gene. This CDR3 is built from 16 residues. Germline V gene sequence: CDR1 GTSNPN, CDR2 SVGIG (reference sequence). V lost 1 base, J lost 7 bases, and 22 bases lay in between.

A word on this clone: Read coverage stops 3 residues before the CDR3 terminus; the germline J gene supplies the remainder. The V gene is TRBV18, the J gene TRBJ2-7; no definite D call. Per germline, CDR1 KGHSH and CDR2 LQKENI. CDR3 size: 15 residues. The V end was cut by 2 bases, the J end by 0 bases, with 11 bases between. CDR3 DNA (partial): TGTGCCAGCTCACCAGCCCACGGCGGCTCCTACGAG. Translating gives CASSPAHGGSYE. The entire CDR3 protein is CASSPAHGGSYEQYF.

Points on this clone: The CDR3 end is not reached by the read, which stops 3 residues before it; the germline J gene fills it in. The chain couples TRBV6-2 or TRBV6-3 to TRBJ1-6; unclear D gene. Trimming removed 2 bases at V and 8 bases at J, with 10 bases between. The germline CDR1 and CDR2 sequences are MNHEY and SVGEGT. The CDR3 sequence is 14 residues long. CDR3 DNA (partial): TGTGCCAGCAGTTACATACGCGGAGATTCACCC. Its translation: CASSYIRGDSP. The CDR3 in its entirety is CASSYIRGDSPLHF.